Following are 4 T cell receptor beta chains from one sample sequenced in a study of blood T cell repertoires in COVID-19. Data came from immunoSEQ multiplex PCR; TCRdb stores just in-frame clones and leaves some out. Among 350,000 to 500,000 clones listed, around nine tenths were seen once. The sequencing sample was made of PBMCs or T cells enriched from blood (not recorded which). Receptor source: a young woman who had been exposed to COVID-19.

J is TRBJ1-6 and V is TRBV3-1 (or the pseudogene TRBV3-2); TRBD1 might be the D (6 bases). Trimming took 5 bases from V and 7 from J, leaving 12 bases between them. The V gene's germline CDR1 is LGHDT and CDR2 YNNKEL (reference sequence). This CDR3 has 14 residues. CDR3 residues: CASSEGHQNSPLHF. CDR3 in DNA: TGTGCCAGCAGCGAGGGACACCAAAATTCACCCCTCCACTTT.

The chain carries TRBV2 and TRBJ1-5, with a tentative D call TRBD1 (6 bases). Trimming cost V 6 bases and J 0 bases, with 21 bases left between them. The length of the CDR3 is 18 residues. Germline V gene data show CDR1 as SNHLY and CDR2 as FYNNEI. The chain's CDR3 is CASRSGGRTGYSNQPQHF. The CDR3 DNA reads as TGTGCCAGCAGGTCGGGGGGGCGGACGGGATATAGCAATCAGCCCCAGCATTTT.

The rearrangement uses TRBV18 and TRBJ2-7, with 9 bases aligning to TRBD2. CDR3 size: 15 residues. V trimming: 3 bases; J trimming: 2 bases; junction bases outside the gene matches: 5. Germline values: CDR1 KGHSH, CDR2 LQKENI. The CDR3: CASSPSSGVAYEQYF. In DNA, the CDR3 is TGTGCCAGCTCACCCTCTAGCGGGGTTGCCTACGAGCAGTACTTC.

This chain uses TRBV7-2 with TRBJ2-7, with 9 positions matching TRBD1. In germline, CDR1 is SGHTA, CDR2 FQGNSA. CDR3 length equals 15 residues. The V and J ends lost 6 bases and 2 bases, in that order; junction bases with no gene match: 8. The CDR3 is CASRLGGTGPYEQYF. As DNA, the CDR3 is TGTGCCAGCAGGTTGGGGGGGACAGGGCCCTACGAGCAGTACTTC. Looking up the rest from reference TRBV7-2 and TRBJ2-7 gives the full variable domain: GAGVSQSPSNKVTEKGKDVELRCDPISGHTALYWYRQSLGQGLEFLIYFQGNSAPDKSGLPSDRFSAERTGGSVSTLTIQRTQQEDSAVYLCASRLGGTGPYEQYFGPGTRLTVT.